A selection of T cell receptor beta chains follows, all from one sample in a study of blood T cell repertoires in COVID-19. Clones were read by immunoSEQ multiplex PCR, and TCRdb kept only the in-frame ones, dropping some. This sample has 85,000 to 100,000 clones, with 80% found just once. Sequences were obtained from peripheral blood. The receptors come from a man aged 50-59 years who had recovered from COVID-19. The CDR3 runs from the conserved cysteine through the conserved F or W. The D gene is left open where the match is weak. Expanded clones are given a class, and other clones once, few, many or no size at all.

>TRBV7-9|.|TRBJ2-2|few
TGTGCCAGCAGCTTAGCAGGGGTGAACACCGGGGAGCTGTTTTTT
CASSLAGVNTGELFF
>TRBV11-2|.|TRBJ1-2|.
TGTGCCAGCAGCCTCAACGGCCAACGGGATGGCTACACCTTC
CASSLNGQRDGYTF
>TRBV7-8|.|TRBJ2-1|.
TGTGCCAGCAGCTTAGCTAAAAATGAGCAGTTCTTC
CASSLAKNEQFF
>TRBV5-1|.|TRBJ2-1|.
TGCGCCAGCGGTGAAGAGGGCCTTTACAATGAGCAGTTCTTC
CASGEEGLYNEQFF
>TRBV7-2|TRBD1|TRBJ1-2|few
TGTGCCAGCAGCTCCTGGGGGGACAGGGGTAACTATGGCTACACCTTC
CASSSWGDRGNYGYTF
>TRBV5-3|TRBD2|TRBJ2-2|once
TGTGCCAGAAGCTCCGCCCCACGACTAGCGGGGGGTAACGGGGAGCTGTTTTTT
CARSSAPRLAGGNGELFF
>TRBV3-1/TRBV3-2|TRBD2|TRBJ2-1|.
TGTGCCAGCAACGACGCGGGACTAGCGAATTACAATGAGCAGTTCTTC
CASNDAGLANYNEQFF
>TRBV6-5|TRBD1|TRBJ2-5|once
TGTGCCAGCAGCCAGGGACAGAAAGAGACCCAGTACTTC
CASSQGQKETQYF
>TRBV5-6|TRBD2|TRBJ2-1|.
TGTGCCAGCACAAGCGGGGGCCTGTACAATGAGCAGTTCTTC
CASTSGGLYNEQFF
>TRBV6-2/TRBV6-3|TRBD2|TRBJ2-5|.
TGTGCCAGCAGTTGGGGGAGGGGAGCGGGCAACTTACAAGAGACCCAGTACTTC
CASSWGRGAGNLQETQYF
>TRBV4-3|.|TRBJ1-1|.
TGCGCCAGCAGCCAAGAATGGAGCCCAACCAAGAACACTGAAGCTTTCTTT
CASSQEWSPTKNTEAFF
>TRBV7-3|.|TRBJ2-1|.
TGTGCCAGCAGCCCCGGGACACGTCTGAACAATGAGCAGTTCTTC
CASSPGTRLNNEQFF
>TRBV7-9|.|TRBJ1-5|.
TGTGCCAGCAGCTTAGGATCACACCTTAGCAATCAGCCCCAGCATTTT
CASSLGSHLSNQPQHF
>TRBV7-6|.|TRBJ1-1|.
TGTGCCAGCAGCTTATACGAGGGATCGAACACTGAAGCTTTCTTT
CASSLYEGSNTEAFF
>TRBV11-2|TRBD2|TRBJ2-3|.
TGTGCCAGCAGCTTCCGAGCGGGAGTCCGGAAGTATTTT
CASSFRAGVRKYF
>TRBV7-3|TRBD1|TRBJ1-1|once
TGTGCCAGCAGTCTTAGTATCGTCCAGGGGGCTGAAGCTTTCTTT
CASSLSIVQGAEAFF
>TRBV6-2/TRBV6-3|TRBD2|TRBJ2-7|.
TGTGCCAGCAGTTATCGGGGGGCCTACGAGCAGTACTTC
CASSYRGAYEQYF
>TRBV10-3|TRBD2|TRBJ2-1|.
TGTGCCATCGGGACTAGCGGGAGGGTTGAGCAGTTCTTC
CAIGTSGRVEQFF
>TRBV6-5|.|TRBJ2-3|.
TGTGCCAGCAGTTCGGGGTACACAGATACGCAGTATTTT
CASSSGYTDTQYF
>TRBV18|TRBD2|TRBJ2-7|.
TGTGCCAGCTCACCACCGGACGGGGGGAATCGCTACGAGCAGTACTTC
CASSPPDGGNRYEQYF
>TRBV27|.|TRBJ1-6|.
TGTGCCAGCAGTTTATCTACAGGAACGGGCCCTTCACCCCTCCACTTT
CASSLSTGTGPSPLHF
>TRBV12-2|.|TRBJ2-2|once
TGTGCAAGTCGCTTAGAGGGTGAGGGAACCGGGGAGCTGTTTTTT
CASRLEGEGTGELFF
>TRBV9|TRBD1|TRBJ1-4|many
TGTGCCAGCAGCACACGGGACAGATCTAATGAAAAACTGTTTTTT
CASSTRDRSNEKLFF
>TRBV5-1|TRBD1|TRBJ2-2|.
TGCGCCAGCAGCTTAGGGACAGGGGGCGTCACCGGGGAGCTGTTTTTT
CASSLGTGGVTGELFF
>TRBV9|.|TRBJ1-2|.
TGTGCCAGCAGCGTAGTAGGGGGCTATGGCTACACCTTC
CASSVVGGYGYTF
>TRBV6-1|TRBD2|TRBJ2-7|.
TGTGCCAGCAGTGAAGTGACTAGCGGGAATGTGGAGCAGTACTTC
CASSEVTSGNVEQYF
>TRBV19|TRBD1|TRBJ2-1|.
TGTGCCAGTAGTATAGGTGGGACAGGGGGCGGTGAGCAGTTCTTC
CASSIGGTGGGEQFF
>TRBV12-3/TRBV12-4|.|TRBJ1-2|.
TGTGCCAGCAGTGATCCGGGGTATGGCTACACCTTC
CASSDPGYGYTF